What follows describes a single T cell receptor beta chain. The antigen remains undetermined. The CDR3 runs to 15 residues. The germline gives CDR1 MNHEY, CDR2 SMNVEV (reference sequence). The germline V and J ends were trimmed by 2 bases and 5 bases, with 15 bases remaining between them. What was sequenced were expressed TCRB transcripts, since all of the isolated RNA had been reverse transcribed. Profiling relied on immunoSEQ multiplex PCR, and the TCRdb table lists in-frame clones only, not all of them. The table records around 160,000 clones, nearly 50% of them present only once. The data are from a study of beta chain features in type 1 diabetes. Across the study: Age, gender, cell numbers and subset yield matched between patients and controls. Points from the study as a whole: It was not settled here whether HLA type affects TCRB rearrangement.

The sequence came from a young man in good health. The V and J genes are TRBV27 and TRBJ2-5; TRBD1 might be the D (6 bases). Sequencing was carried out using Tregs from blood. Here the CDR3 DNA reads TGTGCCAGCAGTTTAGGGGGCAGGGGTTGGGAGACCCAGTACTTC. Protein: CASSLGGRGWETQYF.